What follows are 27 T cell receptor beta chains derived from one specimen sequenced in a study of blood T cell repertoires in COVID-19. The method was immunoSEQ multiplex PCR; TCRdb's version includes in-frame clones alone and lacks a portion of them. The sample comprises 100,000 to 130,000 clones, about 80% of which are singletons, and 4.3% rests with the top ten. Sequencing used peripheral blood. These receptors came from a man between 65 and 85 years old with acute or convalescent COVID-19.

CDR3 sequence reads: CASSFGLAGENEQFF. The CDR3 nucleotides read TGCGCCAGCAGCTTCGGACTAGCGGGGGAAAATGAGCAGTTCTTC. V usage is TRBV5-1 and J usage is TRBJ2-1, with 13 nucleotides matching TRBD2. The germline CDR1 and CDR2 sequences are SGHRS and YFSETQ. The CDR3 is 15 amino acids. Unmatched junction bases numbered 3, after V lost 2 bases and J lost 7 bases. The whole variable domain, filled in from reference TRBV5-1 and TRBJ2-1, reads KAGVTQTPRYLIKTRGQQVTLSCSPISGHRSVSWYQQTPGQGLQFLFEYFSETQRNKGNFPGRFSGRQFSNSRSEMNVSTLELGDSALYLCASSFGLAGENEQFFGPGTRLTVL.

DNA for the CDR3: TGTGCCAGCAGCCAAGTACAGGATTATGGCTACACCTTC. This codes for CASSQVQDYGYTF. V and J are TRBV3-1 (or the pseudogene TRBV3-2) and TRBJ1-2, with a possible D match to TRBD1 (5 bases). This CDR3 contains 13 residues. Germline V gives CDR1 LGHDT, CDR2 YNNKEL (reference sequence). V lost 1 base and J lost 5, with 8 bases in between.

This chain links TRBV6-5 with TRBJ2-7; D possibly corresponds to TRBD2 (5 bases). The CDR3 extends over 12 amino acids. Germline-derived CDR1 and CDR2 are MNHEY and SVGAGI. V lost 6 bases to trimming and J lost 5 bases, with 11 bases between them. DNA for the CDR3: TGTGCCAGCAGGAATGGGGAGCACGAGCAGTACTTC. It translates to CASRNGEHEQYF.

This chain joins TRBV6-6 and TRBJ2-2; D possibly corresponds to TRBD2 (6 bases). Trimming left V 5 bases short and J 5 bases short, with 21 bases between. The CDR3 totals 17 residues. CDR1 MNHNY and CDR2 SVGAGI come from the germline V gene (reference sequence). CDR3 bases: TGTGCCAGCAGTCCCTTCGGGGGTGCCCTCGTAACCGGGGAGCTGTTTTTT. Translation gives CASSPFGGALVTGELFF.

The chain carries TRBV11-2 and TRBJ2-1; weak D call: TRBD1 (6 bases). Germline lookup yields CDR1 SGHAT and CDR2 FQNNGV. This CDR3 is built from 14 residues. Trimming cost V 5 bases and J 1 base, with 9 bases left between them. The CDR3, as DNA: TGTGCCAGCAGCGCCGGACAGTCCTACAATGAGCAGTTCTTC. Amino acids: CASSAGQSYNEQFF.

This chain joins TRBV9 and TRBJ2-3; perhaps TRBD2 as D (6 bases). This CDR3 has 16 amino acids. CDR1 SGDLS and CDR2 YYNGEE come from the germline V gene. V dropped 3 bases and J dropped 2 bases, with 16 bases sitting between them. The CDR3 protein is CASSGTPGLNTDTQYF. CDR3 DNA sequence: TGTGCCAGCAGCGGAACGCCGGGACTCAACACAGATACGCAGTATTTT.

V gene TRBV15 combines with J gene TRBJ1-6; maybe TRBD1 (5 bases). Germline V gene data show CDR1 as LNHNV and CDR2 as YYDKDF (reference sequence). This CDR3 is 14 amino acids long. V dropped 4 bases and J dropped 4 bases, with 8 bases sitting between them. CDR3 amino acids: CATSTRAYNSPLHF. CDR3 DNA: TGTGCCACCAGCACCAGGGCTTATAATTCACCCCTCCACTTT.

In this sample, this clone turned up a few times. CDR3 residues: CASSPQGALNTEAFF. The CDR3 nucleotides read TGTGCCAGCAGCCCTCAGGGGGCCCTGAACACTGAAGCTTTCTTT. The rearrangement uses TRBV7-9 and TRBJ1-1, with 8 positions matching TRBD1. Looked up from germline, CDR1 is SEHNR and CDR2 is FQNEAQ (reference sequence). This CDR3 comprises 15 residues. Trimming cost V 5 bases and J 0 bases; bases outside gene matches: 5.

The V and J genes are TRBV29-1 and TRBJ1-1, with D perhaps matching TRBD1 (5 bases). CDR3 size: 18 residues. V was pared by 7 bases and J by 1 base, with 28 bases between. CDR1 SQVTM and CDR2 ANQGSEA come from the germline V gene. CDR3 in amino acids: CSARTNTGNPLTNTEAFF. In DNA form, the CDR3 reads TGCAGCGCCAGAACTAACACAGGAAACCCCCTAACGAACACTGAAGCTTTCTTT.

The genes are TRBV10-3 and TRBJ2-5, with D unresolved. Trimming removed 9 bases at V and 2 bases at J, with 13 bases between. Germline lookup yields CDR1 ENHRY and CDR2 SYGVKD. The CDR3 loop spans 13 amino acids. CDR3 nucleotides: TGTGCCATAAGGAGAGACTTACAAGAGACCCAGTACTTC. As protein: CAIRRDLQETQYF.

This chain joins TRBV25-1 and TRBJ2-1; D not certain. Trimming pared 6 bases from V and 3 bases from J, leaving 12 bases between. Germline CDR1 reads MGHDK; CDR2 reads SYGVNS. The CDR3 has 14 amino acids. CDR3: CASSASPSYNEQFF. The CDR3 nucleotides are TGTGCCAGCAGCGCTTCCCCTAGCTACAATGAGCAGTTCTTC. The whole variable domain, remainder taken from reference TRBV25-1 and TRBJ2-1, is EADIYQTPRYLVIGTGKKITLECSQTMGHDKMYWYQQDPGMELHLIHYSYGVNSTEKGDLSSESTVSRIRTEHFPLTLESARPSHTSQYLCASSASPSYNEQFFGPGTRLTVL.

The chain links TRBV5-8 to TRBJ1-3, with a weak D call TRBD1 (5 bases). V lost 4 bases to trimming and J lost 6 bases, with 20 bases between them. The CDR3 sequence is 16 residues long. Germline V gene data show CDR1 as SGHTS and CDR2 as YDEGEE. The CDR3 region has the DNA TGTGCCAGCAGCCCCTTAATAGCGGGGCTGCAAAACACCATATATTTT. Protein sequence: CASSPLIAGLQNTIYF.

The chain's CDR3 is CASSFGQGTDTQYF. CDR3 nucleotide sequence: TGTGCCAGCAGCTTTGGACAGGGCACAGATACGCAGTATTTT. The chain carries TRBV9 and TRBJ2-3, with 7 bases identical to TRBD1. The CDR3 consists of 14 residues. The junction had 3 bases not matched to a gene; V was cut back by 4 bases and J by 1 base. Germline assignment: CDR1 SGDLS and CDR2 YYNGEE.

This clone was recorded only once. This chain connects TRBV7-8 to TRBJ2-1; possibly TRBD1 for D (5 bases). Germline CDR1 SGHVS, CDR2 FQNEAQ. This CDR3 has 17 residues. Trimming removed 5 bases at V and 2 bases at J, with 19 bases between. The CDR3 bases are TGTGCCAGCAGCCGATTCTCGGCAGGGTCAACCTACAATGAGCAGTTCTTC. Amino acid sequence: CASSRFSAGSTYNEQFF.

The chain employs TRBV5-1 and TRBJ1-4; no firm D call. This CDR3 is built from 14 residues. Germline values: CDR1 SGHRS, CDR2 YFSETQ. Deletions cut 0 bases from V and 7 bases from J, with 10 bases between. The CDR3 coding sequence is TGCGCCAGCAGCTTGGGATCCGGGATTGAAAAACTGTTTTTT. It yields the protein CASSLGSGIEKLFF.

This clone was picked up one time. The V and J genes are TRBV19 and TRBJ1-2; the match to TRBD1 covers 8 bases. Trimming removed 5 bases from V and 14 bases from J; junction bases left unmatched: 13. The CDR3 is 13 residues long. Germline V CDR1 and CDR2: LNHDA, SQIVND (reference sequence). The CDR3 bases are TGTGCCAGTAGTCCGCCGGGACAGGCTACAGGGACCTTC. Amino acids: CASSPPGQATGTF.

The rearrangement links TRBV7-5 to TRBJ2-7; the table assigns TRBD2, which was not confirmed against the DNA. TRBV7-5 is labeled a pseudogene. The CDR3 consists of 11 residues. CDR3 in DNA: TGTGCCAGAAGCTTCCGGGGAAAGCAGTACTTC. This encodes CARSFRGKQYF.

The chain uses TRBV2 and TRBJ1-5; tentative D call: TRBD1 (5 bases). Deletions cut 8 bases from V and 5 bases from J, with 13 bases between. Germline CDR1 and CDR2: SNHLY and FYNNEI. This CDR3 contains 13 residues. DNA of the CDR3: TGTGCCAGCGGGGGGAATGGGGATCAGCCCCAGCATTTT. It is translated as CASGGNGDQPQHF. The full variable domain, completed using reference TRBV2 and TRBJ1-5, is EPEVTQTPSHQVTQMGQEVILRCVPISNHLYFYWYRQILGQKVEFLVSFYNNEISEKSEIFDDQFSVERPDGSNFTLKIRSTKLEDSAMYFCASGGNGDQPQHFGDGTRLSIL.

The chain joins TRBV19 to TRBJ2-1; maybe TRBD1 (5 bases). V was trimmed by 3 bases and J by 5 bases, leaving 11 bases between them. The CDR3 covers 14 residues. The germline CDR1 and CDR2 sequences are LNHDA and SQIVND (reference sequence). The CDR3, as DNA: TGTGCCAGTAGTATTAAGGACATTAACAATGAGCAGTTCTTC. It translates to CASSIKDINNEQFF.

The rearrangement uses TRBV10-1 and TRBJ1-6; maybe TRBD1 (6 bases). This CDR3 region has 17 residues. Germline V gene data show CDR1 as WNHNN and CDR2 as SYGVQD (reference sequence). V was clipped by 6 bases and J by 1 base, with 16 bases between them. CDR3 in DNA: TGCGCCAGCAGGGATACCGGGACACGGTCCTATAATTCACCCCTCCACTTT. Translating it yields CASRDTGTRSYNSPLHF.

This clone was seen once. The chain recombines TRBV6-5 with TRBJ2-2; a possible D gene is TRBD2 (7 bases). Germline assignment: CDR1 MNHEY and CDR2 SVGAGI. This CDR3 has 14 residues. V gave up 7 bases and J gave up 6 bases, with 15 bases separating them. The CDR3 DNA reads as TGTGCCAGCAATGGAGGGGGGAGGGCCGGGGAGCTGTTTTTT. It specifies CASNGGGRAGELFF.

CDR3 sequence: CASSVAGHPNSNYGYTF. The CDR3 nucleotides read TGTGCCAGCAGCGTAGCAGGACACCCGAATTCTAACTATGGCTACACCTTC. This chain joins TRBV9 and TRBJ1-2; perhaps TRBD1 as D (5 bases). CDR1 SGDLS and CDR2 YYNGEE come from the germline V gene. The CDR3 is 17 residues long. Trimming stripped 0 bases from V and 0 bases from J, with 15 bases between.

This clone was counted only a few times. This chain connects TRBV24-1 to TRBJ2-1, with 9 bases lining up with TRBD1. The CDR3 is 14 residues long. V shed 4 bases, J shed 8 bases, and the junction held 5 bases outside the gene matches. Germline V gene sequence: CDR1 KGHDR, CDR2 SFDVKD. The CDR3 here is CATSDPGTGYEQFF. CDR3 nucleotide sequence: TGTGCCACCAGTGACCCCGGGACAGGGTATGAGCAGTTCTTC.

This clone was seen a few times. CDR3 DNA sequence: TGTGCCAGCAGCCACCTCCAGCGGGGGGGCCGAGGCGGGGAGCTGTTTTTT. It is translated as CASSHLQRGGRGGELFF. V and J are TRBV3-1 (or the pseudogene TRBV3-2) and TRBJ2-2, with 10 bases that match TRBD2. The CDR3 is 17 residues long. Trimming removed 3 bases from V and 7 bases from J; junction bases left unmatched: 11. Per germline, CDR1 LGHDT and CDR2 YNNKEL (reference sequence).

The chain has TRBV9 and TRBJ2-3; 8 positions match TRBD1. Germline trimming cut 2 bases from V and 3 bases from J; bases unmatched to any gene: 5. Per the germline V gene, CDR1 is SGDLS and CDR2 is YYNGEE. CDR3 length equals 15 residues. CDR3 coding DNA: TGTGCCAGCAGCGTGGGGGACAGGTCAACAGATACGCAGTATTTT. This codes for CASSVGDRSTDTQYF. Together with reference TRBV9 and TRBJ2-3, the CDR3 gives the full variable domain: DSGVTQTPKHLITATGQRVTLRCSPRSGDLSVYWYQQSLDQGLQFLIQYYNGEERAKGNILERFSAQQFPDLHSELNLSSLELGDSALYFCASSVGDRSTDTQYFGPGTRLTVL.

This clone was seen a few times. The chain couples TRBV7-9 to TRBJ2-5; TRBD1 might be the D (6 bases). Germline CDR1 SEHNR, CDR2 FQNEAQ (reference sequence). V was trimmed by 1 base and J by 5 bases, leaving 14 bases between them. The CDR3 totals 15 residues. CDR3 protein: CASSLEFSQGETQYF. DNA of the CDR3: TGTGCCAGCAGCTTAGAATTCAGCCAGGGGGAGACCCAGTACTTC.

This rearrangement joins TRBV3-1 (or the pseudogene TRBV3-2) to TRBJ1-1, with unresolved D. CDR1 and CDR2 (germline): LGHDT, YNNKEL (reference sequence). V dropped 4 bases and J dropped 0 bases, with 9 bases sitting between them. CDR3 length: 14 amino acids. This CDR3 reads CASSPEDMNTEAFF. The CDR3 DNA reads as TGTGCCAGCAGCCCAGAAGACATGAACACTGAAGCTTTCTTT.